What follows are 9 T cell receptor beta chains derived from one specimen sequenced in a study of beta chain features in type 1 diabetes (dated by TCRdb to 2016 to 2018). Library prep was done by the immunoSEQ multiplex PCR assay. The High Capacity cDNA Reverse Transcription Kit was used to reverse transcribe all of the isolated RNA, meaning that expressed TCRB transcripts were what got sequenced. Sourced from immuneACCESS, this table was stored by TCRdb with only in-frame sequences that have V and J called. A share of the clones is absent; for the studies checked, an unresolved V gene accounts for under half, and the remainder has no known explanation. The sample contains 680,000 or so clones, less than 20% of them found a single time. The leading ten clones occupy 0.093% of the sample. The sequenced sample was naive CD4+ T cells from blood. The cell subset or site label here, explained by the study, means: true naive CD4+ T cells. The origin of the receptors is a young man in good health.

J is TRBJ1-2 and V is TRBV29-1; D remains ambiguous. The germline V gene encodes CDR1 SQVTM and CDR2 ANQGSEA. The CDR3 consists of 14 residues. The V end was cut by 0 bases, the J end by 4 bases, with 12 bases between. As DNA, the CDR3 is TGCAGCGTTGAAGATCTCGAAATACGCTATGGCTACACCTTC. It is translated as CSVEDLEIRYGYTF.

This clone occurred a few times. The rearrangement joins TRBV7-3 to TRBJ2-3, with 13 bases aligning to TRBD2. Germline CDR1 SGHTA, CDR2 FQGTGA. V was clipped by 4 bases and J by 9 bases; unmatched bases: 4. The CDR3 runs 14 residues. Here the CDR3 DNA reads TGTGCCAGCAGCTCCGGACTAGCGGGGGCGACGCAGTATTTT. Protein sequence: CASSSGLAGATQYF.

This clone has only a few counts. The chain employs TRBV4-2 and TRBJ2-1, with 10 bases matching TRBD1. The V segment lost 5 bases and the J segment 6 bases; nucleotides outside the gene matches: 10. This CDR3 has 16 amino acids. Germline V CDR1 and CDR2: LGHNA, YNFKEQ. The CDR3 is CASSVRDRGRRNEQFF. The DNA for the CDR3 is TGTGCCAGCAGCGTCCGGGACAGGGGTCGTCGCAATGAGCAGTTCTTC.

This clone occurred a few times. CDR3 sequence: CASSPGQGFDTQYF. The CDR3 bases are TGTGCCAGCAGCCCGGGACAGGGCTTTGATACGCAGTATTTT. This chain joins TRBV7-9 and TRBJ2-3; 9 nucleotides align to TRBD1. CDR3 length equals 14 residues. V shed 5 bases and J 6 bases; nucleotides not matched to a gene: 6. Per germline, CDR1 SEHNR and CDR2 FQNEAQ (reference sequence). Filled out from reference TRBV7-9 and TRBJ2-3, the complete variable domain reads DTGVSQNPRHKITKRGQNVTFRCDPISEHNRLYWYRQTLGQGPEFLTYFQNEAQLEKSRLLSDRFSAERPKGSFSTLEIQRTEQGDSAMYLCASSPGQGFDTQYFGPGTRLTVL.

This clone was observed a handful of times. The CDR3 sequence is CASSPGQGTDTQYF. CDR3 in DNA: TGTGCCAGCAGCCCGGGACAGGGCACAGATACGCAGTATTTT. The genes are TRBV5-8 and TRBJ2-3, with 8 positions matching TRBD1. Germline CDR1 SGHTS, CDR2 YDEGEE. Germline trimming cut 4 bases from V and 1 base from J; bases unmatched to any gene: 2. The CDR3 has 14 amino acids.

The rearrangement joins TRBV7-8 to TRBJ1-1; tentatively, D is TRBD1 (5 bases). The CDR3 contains 14 residues. The germline CDR1 and CDR2 sequences are SGHVS and FQNEAQ. Trimming cost V 5 bases and J 4 bases, with 14 bases left between them. The CDR3 coding sequence is TGTGCCAGCAGCGTGCGGGACCGGGGCACTGAAGCTTTCTTT. It specifies CASSVRDRGTEAFF.

This chain links TRBV7-2 with TRBJ2-5, with D uncertain. V lost 1 base and J lost 2, with 14 bases in between. The CDR3 runs 16 residues. The germline CDR1 and CDR2 sequences are SGHTA and FQGNSA. CDR3 sequence reads: CASSLGWAGRQETQYF. In nucleotides, the CDR3 is TGTGCCAGCAGCTTAGGTTGGGCAGGAAGACAAGAGACCCAGTACTTC.

The chain recombines TRBV27 with TRBJ1-2; TRBD1 aligns across 7 bases. Germline CDR1 reads MNHEY; CDR2 reads SMNVEV (reference sequence). The CDR3 loop spans 13 amino acids. V dropped 5 bases and J dropped 8; count of bases not matched to a gene: 8. In DNA, the CDR3 is TGTGCCAGCAGTCAGACAGGGTTTGGAGGCTACACCTTC. It translates to CASSQTGFGGYTF.

This clone was detected only a few times. The chain couples TRBV7-3 to TRBJ1-1; D uncertain. Germline CDR1 and CDR2: SGHTA and FQGTGA. The CDR3 totals 13 residues. The V and J ends lost 2 bases and 6 bases respectively, with 10 bases between them. CDR3 coding DNA: TGTGCCAGCAGCTTATATAAAACCGCTGAAGCTTTCTTT. Translation: CASSLYKTAEAFF.